This T cell receptor beta chain came from a study of CD4 T cells in relation to SARS-CoV-2 and coronaviruses. In the study overall: The HLA restriction of the shared crossreactive spike epitopes was mapped. Whole-study findings and limits: Culture-expanded clones reflect memory recall rather than primary priming during culture. Around two thirds of donors had memory CD4+ clonotypes crossrecognizing SARS-CoV-2 and common cold coronavirus spike.

The unexposed donors gave CD4+ T cells in about 2010-2019, prior to COVID-19. The length of the CDR3 is 18 residues. CDR1 and CDR2 (germline): SGHKS, YYEKEE (reference sequence). The V and J ends lost 0 bases and 3 bases, in that order; junction bases with no gene match: 10. Deep TCR-beta sequencing used DNA from uncultured naive and memory CD4+ T cells. Profiling relied on immunoSEQ multiplex PCR, and the TCRdb table lists in-frame clones only, not all of them. The sample records about 59,000 clones, roughly 88% being singletons. A word on this clone: Its target is unknown.

This sequence was found in a human donor in good health. J is TRBJ2-7 and V is TRBV5-5; 12 bases line up with TRBD2. Sequenced material: memory CD4+ T cells from PBMCs. CDR3 sequence reads: CASSLEGLAGRAHYEQYF. The CDR3 nucleotides read TGTGCCAGCAGCTTGGAGGGACTAGCGGGTAGGGCCCACTACGAGCAGTACTTC.